This entry lists 20 T cell receptor beta chains sequenced from one sample in a study of T cell clones after liver transplantation. Clones were read by immunoSEQ multiplex PCR, and TCRdb kept only the in-frame ones, dropping some. Among 55,000 to 70,000 clones listed, almost 95% were seen once. This sample comprised CD4+ T cells from blood, obtained approximately 25 months after liver transplant. Receptors originate from a human patient who received a liver transplant. The graft donor may have contributed some T cells.

V and J are TRBV27 and TRBJ2-1; D is unresolved. V lost 9 bases and J 0 bases, leaving 15 bases between the germline ends. This CDR3 contains 15 residues. Germline loops: CDR1 MNHEY, CDR2 SMNVEV (reference sequence). The CDR3 sequence is CARPSTESSYNEQFF. The CDR3 bases are TGTGCCAGACCCTCAACCGAGAGCTCCTACAATGAGCAGTTCTTC.

This sequence joins TRBV5-1 and TRBJ2-1, with TRBD2 identical over 9 bases. Trimming at V came to 4 bases and at J to 8 bases, leaving 10 bases not matched to a gene. Germline V gives CDR1 SGHRS, CDR2 YFSETQ. This CDR3 is 15 amino acids long. In DNA form, the CDR3 reads TGCGCCAGCAGCCGGGGACTAGCCGTTCTCGATGAGCAGTTCTTC. Its translation: CASSRGLAVLDEQFF.

In this sample, this clone turned up once. This chain uses TRBV30 with TRBJ2-1, with D unresolved. The CDR3 contains 13 residues. Trimming removed 7 bases from V and 1 base from J, with 11 bases in between. Germline V CDR1 and CDR2: GTSNPN, SVGIG (reference sequence). The CDR3 DNA follows: TGTGCCTTCTACGCGTTTTCCTACAATGAGCAGTTCTTC. Translating gives CAFYAFSYNEQFF.

This clone appeared once. This chain links TRBV6-4 with TRBJ1-2; D gene ambiguous. CDR3 length equals 15 residues. V lost 4 bases, J lost 2 bases, and 14 bases lay in between. The germline V gene has CDR1 MRHNA and CDR2 SNTAGT. The CDR3: CASSAEPMSNYGYTF. The CDR3 DNA reads as TGTGCCAGCAGTGCCGAACCGATGTCAAACTATGGCTACACCTTC.

The chain employs TRBV19 and TRBJ1-5, with D tentatively TRBD1 (5 bases). From germline, CDR1 is LNHDA and CDR2 SQIVND (reference sequence). The CDR3 is 14 residues long. V gave up 6 bases and J gave up 6 bases, with 15 bases separating them. CDR3 in DNA: TGTGCCAGTAGCCACGGTCAGGGTCCTCAGCCCCAGCATTTT. It encodes CASSHGQGPQPQHF.

This clone appeared a single time. V is TRBV28 and J is TRBJ1-2; 9 bases match TRBD1. Looked up from germline, CDR1 is MDHEN and CDR2 is SYDVKM. This CDR3 has 14 amino acids. J was trimmed by 5 bases and V by 2 bases; bases with no gene match: 3. This CDR3 is CASSLIGTGYGYTF. CDR3 sequence (DNA): TGTGCCAGCAGTTTAATCGGGACAGGGTATGGCTACACCTTC.

The chain uses TRBV2 and TRBJ2-3; 10 bases are shared with TRBD1. CDR1 and CDR2 (germline): SNHLY, FYNNEI. Trimming removed 8 bases from V and 4 bases from J; junction bases left unmatched: 6. This CDR3 region has 14 residues. CDR3 residues: CASRVTGGSDTQYF. The CDR3 nucleotides are TGTGCCAGCCGTGTGACAGGGGGCTCAGATACGCAGTATTTT.

The CDR3 bases are TGTGCCAGCAGCCTAAGGCTAGCCCCAGATACGCAGTATTTT. This encodes CASSLRLAPDTQYF. The chain uses TRBV11-1 and TRBJ2-3; a possible D gene is TRBD2 (5 bases). V was shortened by 5 bases and J by 4 bases, with 13 bases between the two germline ends. The CDR3 contains 14 residues. Germline V lookup: CDR1 SGHAT, CDR2 FQDESV (reference sequence).

In its sample, this clone was seen once. The chain has TRBV6-5 and TRBJ1-5; 8 nucleotides agree with TRBD1. This CDR3 has 13 residues. Looked up from germline, CDR1 is MNHEY and CDR2 is SVGAGI. The trim removed 6 bases at V and 6 bases at J, leaving 4 bases unmatched. CDR3: CASRGQGGQPQHF. CDR3 sequence (DNA): TGTGCCAGCAGAGGACAGGGAGGTCAGCCCCAGCATTTT.

J is TRBJ2-7 and V is TRBV5-1; 12 positions agree with TRBD2. The CDR3 extends over 15 amino acids. Trimming at V came to 6 bases and at J to 5 bases, leaving 9 bases not matched to a gene. Germline V gene lookup returns CDR1 SGHRS and CDR2 YFSETQ. For the CDR3, the DNA is TGCGCCAGCACCCGAAGACTAGCGGGAGTTGACGAGCAGTACTTC. Encoded protein: CASTRRLAGVDEQYF.

This sequence joins TRBV27 and TRBJ1-2; TRBD1 might be the D (6 bases). The germline V and J ends were trimmed by 8 bases and 4 bases, with 11 bases remaining between them. This CDR3 is 12 amino acids long. CDR1 is MNHEY and CDR2 is SMNVEV in the germline V gene (reference sequence). CDR3 DNA sequence: TGTGCCAGCGGGGGGCAGGGCTATGGCTACACCTTC. This gives the protein CASGGQGYGYTF.

The chain has TRBV11-3 and TRBJ2-1; D is unresolved. This CDR3 is built from 14 residues. Trimming took 0 bases from V and 8 from J, leaving 11 bases between them. Germline values: CDR1 SGHNT, CDR2 YENEEA. Here the CDR3 reads CASSLDSRPHEQFF. The DNA of the CDR3 is TGTGCCAGCAGCTTAGATTCCCGGCCCCATGAGCAGTTCTTC.

The rearrangement joins TRBV5-8 to TRBJ1-1, with TRBD1 identical over 7 bases. CDR3 length equals 15 residues. With V trimmed by 0 bases and J by 2 bases, 4 bases remained unmatched. The germline CDR1 and CDR2 sequences are SGHTS and YDEGEE. CDR3 protein: CASSLVGTANTEAFF. In DNA form, the CDR3 reads TGTGCCAGCAGCTTGGTTGGGACAGCAAACACTGAAGCTTTCTTT.

The chain is built from TRBV5-1 and TRBJ2-3; TRBD2 aligns across 9 bases. Per the germline V gene, CDR1 is SGHRS and CDR2 is YFSETQ. The junction had 9 bases not matched to a gene; V was cut back by 6 bases and J by 1 base. There are 16 residues in the CDR3. CDR3 amino acids: CASTTSGDSGTDTQYF. CDR3 bases: TGCGCCAGCACGACTAGCGGAGACTCCGGCACAGATACGCAGTATTTT.

The chain joins TRBV30 to TRBJ1-1; TRBD1 matches 9 bases. Trimming took 3 bases from V and 5 from J; bases not matched to a gene: 4. CDR3 length: 13 amino acids. Germline V gives CDR1 GTSNPN, CDR2 SVGIG (reference sequence). This CDR3 is CAWSGQGRTEAFF. The CDR3, as DNA: TGTGCCTGGAGCGGACAGGGGAGGACTGAAGCTTTCTTT.

This clone has only a few counts. The chain is built from TRBV27 and TRBJ1-1; 7 nucleotides line up with TRBD1. Germline V gene sequence: CDR1 MNHEY, CDR2 SMNVEV (reference sequence). V trimming: 10 bases; J trimming: 0 bases; junction bases outside the gene matches: 8. The CDR3 is 14 residues long. CDR3 protein: CATTRTGMNTEAFF. The CDR3 DNA reads as TGTGCCACTACCAGGACAGGCATGAACACTGAAGCTTTCTTT.

This chain joins TRBV7-8 and TRBJ2-7; no definite D call. Trimming shortened V by 0 bases and J by 0 bases, and 15 bases separated the two germline ends. CDR1 and CDR2 from the germline V gene are SGHVS and FQNEAQ. CDR3 length: 17 residues. The CDR3 nucleotides read TGTGCCAGCAGCTTAGCGTCGTCGACGGCGATCTCCTACGAGCAGTACTTC. This codes for CASSLASSTAISYEQYF.

The V call is TRBV6-1, the J call TRBJ2-1; 10 bases are a match to TRBD1. CDR1 is MNHNS and CDR2 is SASEGT in the germline V gene. The CDR3 covers 14 residues. Losses at the gene ends were 8 bases for V and 7 bases for J; bases not matched to a gene: 8. The CDR3, as DNA: TGTGCCAGCGCCTTGGGGACAGGGGCGAATGAGCAGTTCTTC. This gives the protein CASALGTGANEQFF.

The V and J genes are TRBV4-1 and TRBJ2-6, with D tentatively TRBD1 (6 bases). The CDR3 runs 18 residues. Germline loops: CDR1 MGHRA, CDR2 YSYEKL. The ends were cut back, 3 bases at V and 2 bases at J, with 17 bases in the middle. CDR3 protein: CASSQWAGTSPGANVLTF. CDR3 DNA: TGCGCCAGCAGCCAGTGGGCCGGGACATCCCCTGGGGCCAACGTCCTGACTTTC.

The chain is built from TRBV29-1 and TRBJ2-4; 9 nucleotides line up with TRBD1. With V trimmed by 1 base and J by 7 bases, 5 bases remained unmatched. The CDR3 consists of 14 residues. Germline V gene sequence: CDR1 SQVTM, CDR2 ANQGSEA. CDR3 amino acids: CSVEGPGTGNIQYF. CDR3 sequence (DNA): TGCAGCGTTGAAGGCCCCGGGACAGGGAACATTCAGTACTTC. The full variable domain, in which reference TRBV29-1 and TRBJ2-4 provide the parts outside the CDR3, is SAVISQKPSRDICQRGTSLTIQCQVDSQVTMMFWYRQQPGQSLTLIATANQGSEATYESGFVIDKFPISRPNLTFSTLTVSNMSPEDSSIYLCSVEGPGTGNIQYFGAGTRLSVL.